A selection of T cell receptor beta chains follows, all from one sample in a study of vaccination and CD4 T cells after COVID-19. Which antigens these TCRs recognize remains unknown. A single record per CDR3 protein comes from TCRdb applying MiXCR to the PCR reads. The table lists about 6,600 distinct CDR3 sequences, approximately 32% of them singletons. Sequencing was carried out using CD4+ T cells from blood, cultured in vitro. The receptor set was obtained from a human donor in good health. The CDR3 runs from the conserved cysteine through the conserved F or W. The order of the fields is clone size, D gene, J gene, V gene, CDR3 DNA, CDR3 protein. The D gene is left open where the match is weak. Not every row has a clone size; where given, it reads once, few, many or a size class.

clone_size: NA; d_call: NA; j_call: TRBJ1-2; v_call: TRBV20-1; cdr3_nt: TGCAGTGCCCAACCCGGCGGGGCGCCAGATTTTGGGGGCTACACCTTC; cdr3_aa: CSAQPGGAPDFGGYTF
clone_size: NA; d_call: NA; j_call: TRBJ1-3; v_call: TRBV12-3/TRBV12-4; cdr3_nt: TGTGCCAGCACGGGGGGCAGCTCTGGAAACACCATATATTTT; cdr3_aa: CASTGGSSGNTIYF
clone_size: NA; d_call: NA; j_call: TRBJ2-1; v_call: TRBV19; cdr3_nt: TGTGCCAGTAACACAGGACGGTCAATCAATGAGCAGTTCTTC; cdr3_aa: CASNTGRSINEQFF
clone_size: few; d_call: NA; j_call: TRBJ1-1; v_call: TRBV18; cdr3_nt: TGTGCCAGCTCACCGCCCAATTTGAACACTGAAGCTTTCTTT; cdr3_aa: CASSPPNLNTEAFF
clone_size: NA; d_call: NA; j_call: TRBJ2-1; v_call: TRBV2; cdr3_nt: TGTGCCAGCAGTGTCGAACAGCAGTTCTTC; cdr3_aa: CASSVEQQFF
clone_size: few; d_call: NA; j_call: TRBJ1-5; v_call: TRBV19; cdr3_nt: TGTGCCAGTAGTATAGACGGCCATAAGCCCCAGCATTTT; cdr3_aa: CASSIDGHKPQHF
clone_size: NA; d_call: NA; j_call: TRBJ2-3; v_call: TRBV19; cdr3_nt: TGTGCCAGTAGTATATTCGGTACGCAGTATTTT; cdr3_aa: CASSIFGTQYF
clone_size: few; d_call: TRBD1; j_call: TRBJ2-7; v_call: TRBV11-1; cdr3_nt: TGTGCCAGCAGCTTAAGGGTCGGGACAGCATACGAGCAGTACTTC; cdr3_aa: CASSLRVGTAYEQYF
clone_size: NA; d_call: NA; j_call: TRBJ2-6; v_call: TRBV6-5; cdr3_nt: TGTGCCAGCAGTTACCGGCGGAGCTCTGGGGCCAACGTCCTGACTTTC; cdr3_aa: CASSYRRSSGANVLTF
clone_size: NA; d_call: NA; j_call: TRBJ1-1; v_call: TRBV10-3; cdr3_nt: TGTGCCATCAGAGACCCGTCCGCAGGGTCAGGAGCTTTCTTT; cdr3_aa: CAIRDPSAGSGAFF
clone_size: NA; d_call: NA; j_call: TRBJ1-1; v_call: TRBV6-1; cdr3_nt: TGTGCCAGCAGGGCCGGGAGTCTCAAAAGGAACACTGAAGCTTTCTTT; cdr3_aa: CASRAGSLKRNTEAFF
clone_size: NA; d_call: TRBD2; j_call: TRBJ2-5; v_call: TRBV19; cdr3_nt: TGTGCCAGTAGGGCGGGGGGAGTCCAAGAGACCCAGTACTTC; cdr3_aa: CASRAGGVQETQYF
clone_size: NA; d_call: NA; j_call: TRBJ1-5; v_call: TRBV7-2; cdr3_nt: TGTGCCAGCAGCTTAGGGGGAGCCTCTAATCAGCCCCAGCATTTT; cdr3_aa: CASSLGGASNQPQHF
clone_size: NA; d_call: TRBD1; j_call: TRBJ1-1; v_call: TRBV30; cdr3_nt: TGTGCCTGCGGACAGGGGGAAAGGGCTTTCTTT; cdr3_aa: CACGQGERAFF
clone_size: large; d_call: NA; j_call: TRBJ2-5; v_call: TRBV30; cdr3_nt: TGTGCCTGGAGGCTGAGGGACCAAGAGACCCAGTACTTC; cdr3_aa: CAWRLRDQETQYF
clone_size: medium-sized; d_call: NA; j_call: TRBJ1-1; v_call: TRBV7-2; cdr3_nt: TGTGCCAGCAGACCAGGGACGTGGAGGAACACTGAAGCTTTCTTT; cdr3_aa: CASRPGTWRNTEAFF
clone_size: NA; d_call: NA; j_call: TRBJ2-1; v_call: TRBV15; cdr3_nt: TGTGCCACCAGCAGAGATCAAATGGGGAATGAGCAGTTCTTC; cdr3_aa: CATSRDQMGNEQFF
clone_size: NA; d_call: TRBD2; j_call: TRBJ2-4; v_call: TRBV7-2; cdr3_nt: TGTGCCAGCAGCTTTACTGAAGGGCCGGGGGGCATTCAGTACTTC; cdr3_aa: CASSFTEGPGGIQYF
clone_size: NA; d_call: TRBD1; j_call: TRBJ1-6; v_call: TRBV12-5; cdr3_nt: TGTGCTAGTGGTTACGGGACAGGGGGCAGTTCACCCCTCCACTTT; cdr3_aa: CASGYGTGGSSPLHF
clone_size: few; d_call: NA; j_call: TRBJ1-5; v_call: TRBV19; cdr3_nt: TGTGCCAGTAGTATATTCCCAGGAAGGAGTCAGCCCCAGCATTTT; cdr3_aa: CASSIFPGRSQPQHF
clone_size: few; d_call: TRBD2; j_call: TRBJ2-7; v_call: TRBV2; cdr3_nt: TGTGCCAGCTGGGACTACCTCTCCTACGAGCAGTACTTC; cdr3_aa: CASWDYLSYEQYF
clone_size: NA; d_call: TRBD1; j_call: TRBJ2-2; v_call: TRBV12-3/TRBV12-4; cdr3_nt: TGTGCCAGCAGTCCGTGGGACAGGGGTTACGGGGAGCTGTTTTTT; cdr3_aa: CASSPWDRGYGELFF
clone_size: few; d_call: NA; j_call: TRBJ1-1; v_call: TRBV19; cdr3_nt: TGTGCCAGTAGTTCCGGGTTGAACACTGAAGCTTTCTTT; cdr3_aa: CASSSGLNTEAFF
clone_size: few; d_call: TRBD1; j_call: TRBJ2-7; v_call: TRBV7-2; cdr3_nt: TGTGCCAGCAGCTCCCCGGGACAGGGTCTCTACGAGCAGTACTTC; cdr3_aa: CASSSPGQGLYEQYF
clone_size: NA; d_call: NA; j_call: TRBJ1-1; v_call: TRBV7-3; cdr3_nt: TGTGCCAGCAGCACCCTACAGGGAAGTACTGAAGCTTTCTTT; cdr3_aa: CASSTLQGSTEAFF
clone_size: NA; d_call: NA; j_call: TRBJ1-5; v_call: TRBV19; cdr3_nt: TGTGCCAGTAGTATAGATCAGGCGAGGGAGAGCAATCAGCCCCAGCATTTT; cdr3_aa: CASSIDQARESNQPQHF
clone_size: NA; d_call: TRBD1; j_call: TRBJ2-7; v_call: TRBV12-3/TRBV12-4; cdr3_nt: TGTGCCAGCAGTTTAATACAGGGGAGCGAGCAGTACTTC; cdr3_aa: CASSLIQGSEQYF
clone_size: NA; d_call: TRBD1; j_call: TRBJ1-1; v_call: TRBV7-9; cdr3_nt: TGTGCCAGCAGCAGACAGGGTTTTGCCACTGAAGCTTTCTTT; cdr3_aa: CASSRQGFATEAFF
clone_size: NA; d_call: NA; j_call: TRBJ1-1; v_call: TRBV20-1; cdr3_nt: TGCAGTGCCACAGCCAGGGCCAACACTGAAGCTTTCTTT; cdr3_aa: CSATARANTEAFF
clone_size: NA; d_call: TRBD2; j_call: TRBJ2-5; v_call: TRBV4-2; cdr3_nt: TGTGCCAGCAGCCAAGCAAGCCAGCGGGGGGCTCAAGAGACCCAGTACTTC; cdr3_aa: CASSQASQRGAQETQYF
clone_size: NA; d_call: TRBD1; j_call: TRBJ2-1; v_call: TRBV29-1; cdr3_nt: TGCAGCACCAGACAGGGGCTCCAAAATGAGCAGTTCTTC; cdr3_aa: CSTRQGLQNEQFF
clone_size: NA; d_call: TRBD1; j_call: TRBJ1-5; v_call: TRBV11-2; cdr3_nt: TGTGCCAGCAGCTTAGGGACAGGGGACCAGCCCCAGCATTTT; cdr3_aa: CASSLGTGDQPQHF
clone_size: NA; d_call: TRBD2; j_call: TRBJ2-1; v_call: TRBV6-5; cdr3_nt: TGTGCCAGCAGTTCCCTAATAGCGGGGGTCTACAATGAGCAGTTCTTC; cdr3_aa: CASSSLIAGVYNEQFF
clone_size: NA; d_call: NA; j_call: TRBJ1-2; v_call: TRBV6-1; cdr3_nt: TGTGCCAGCTTTTACCTAAAACAGGGAGGCTATGGCTACACCTTC; cdr3_aa: CASFYLKQGGYGYTF
clone_size: once; d_call: NA; j_call: TRBJ2-7; v_call: TRBV7-2; cdr3_nt: TGTGCCAGCAGCTTAGACCGGGACAACTCCTACGAGCAGTACTTC; cdr3_aa: CASSLDRDNSYEQYF
clone_size: few; d_call: NA; j_call: TRBJ1-1; v_call: TRBV7-9; cdr3_nt: TGTGCCAGCAGCTTAAGTCTGGGGGGGGTTTTGAACACTGAAGCTTTCTTT; cdr3_aa: CASSLSLGGVLNTEAFF
clone_size: once; d_call: NA; j_call: TRBJ1-5; v_call: TRBV6-1; cdr3_nt: TGTGACAGCAGTGAACTCGGGGGGCCCCAGCATTTT; cdr3_aa: CDSSELGGPQHF
clone_size: few; d_call: NA; j_call: TRBJ1-1; v_call: TRBV19; cdr3_nt: TGTGCCAGTAGTATAGGGGGTGACACTGAAGCTTTCTTT; cdr3_aa: CASSIGGDTEAFF
clone_size: NA; d_call: NA; j_call: TRBJ1-2; v_call: TRBV6-1; cdr3_nt: TGTGCCAGCAGTGAGGGGAACGACTATGGCTACACCTTC; cdr3_aa: CASSEGNDYGYTF
clone_size: NA; d_call: NA; j_call: TRBJ1-1; v_call: TRBV7-9; cdr3_nt: TGTGCCAGCAGCTTACAGTCGAACACTGAAGCTTTCTTT; cdr3_aa: CASSLQSNTEAFF
clone_size: NA; d_call: TRBD2; j_call: TRBJ2-5; v_call: TRBV7-8; cdr3_nt: TGTGCCAGCAGCTTAGCGGGGGGACTAGCCCGGGAAGAGACCCAGTACTTC; cdr3_aa: CASSLAGGLAREETQYF
clone_size: NA; d_call: TRBD1; j_call: TRBJ2-7; v_call: TRBV7-9; cdr3_nt: TGTGCCAGCAGCCACCGGGGACAGACCTTGGTGACGGGAGAGCAGTACTTC; cdr3_aa: CASSHRGQTLVTGEQYF
clone_size: NA; d_call: NA; j_call: TRBJ1-3; v_call: TRBV2; cdr3_nt: TGTGCCAGCAGTGCAGGGAGTGGAAACACCATATATTTT; cdr3_aa: CASSAGSGNTIYF
clone_size: NA; d_call: NA; j_call: TRBJ1-5; v_call: TRBV19; cdr3_nt: TGTGCCAGTAGTACTAACCCTGTGGGGGGCAATCAGCCCCAGCATTTT; cdr3_aa: CASSTNPVGGNQPQHF
clone_size: NA; d_call: NA; j_call: TRBJ2-7; v_call: TRBV5-6; cdr3_nt: TGTGCCAGCAGCTTGGCCAATGGGGCAGGCTACGAGCAGTACTTC; cdr3_aa: CASSLANGAGYEQYF
clone_size: NA; d_call: NA; j_call: TRBJ2-1; v_call: TRBV7-9; cdr3_nt: TGTGCCAGCAGCAAAAGTGATGAGCAGTTCTTC; cdr3_aa: CASSKSDEQFF
clone_size: NA; d_call: NA; j_call: TRBJ1-1; v_call: TRBV6-5; cdr3_nt: TGTGCCAGCAGTTCCCCGGGACAATACAACACTGAAGCTTTCTTT; cdr3_aa: CASSSPGQYNTEAFF
clone_size: few; d_call: NA; j_call: TRBJ1-6; v_call: TRBV5-5; cdr3_nt: TGTGCCAGCAGCAATCAGCAGTCCTCCTATAATTCACCCCTCCACTTT; cdr3_aa: CASSNQQSSYNSPLHF
clone_size: NA; d_call: NA; j_call: TRBJ1-5; v_call: TRBV2; cdr3_nt: TGTGCCAGCAGGGGTGAAGTCAATCAGTCCCAGCATTTT; cdr3_aa: CASRGEVNQSQHF
clone_size: NA; d_call: NA; j_call: TRBJ2-1; v_call: TRBV19; cdr3_nt: TGTGCCAGTACCACATCCTGGGGGCTAGCGAACAATGAGCAGTTCTTC; cdr3_aa: CASTTSWGLANNEQFF
clone_size: NA; d_call: TRBD1; j_call: TRBJ1-6; v_call: TRBV4-2; cdr3_nt: TGTGCCAGCAGCCAAGATTTCTACAGGGGGAGCTCACCCCTCCACTTT; cdr3_aa: CASSQDFYRGSSPLHF
clone_size: NA; d_call: TRBD2; j_call: TRBJ2-1; v_call: TRBV24-1; cdr3_nt: TGTGCCACCAGTACTAGCGGGGGTTACAATGAGCAGTTCTTC; cdr3_aa: CATSTSGGYNEQFF
clone_size: NA; d_call: NA; j_call: TRBJ1-1; v_call: TRBV5-1; cdr3_nt: TGCGCCAGCAGCTTGGCCACGGTTAACACTGAAGCTTTCTTT; cdr3_aa: CASSLATVNTEAFF
clone_size: few; d_call: TRBD2; j_call: TRBJ2-3; v_call: TRBV29-1; cdr3_nt: TGCAGCGTTGATCGGGGCGGGGGGGCGTATACGCAGTATTTT; cdr3_aa: CSVDRGGGAYTQYF
clone_size: few; d_call: NA; j_call: TRBJ1-1; v_call: TRBV12-3/TRBV12-4; cdr3_nt: TGTGCCAGCAGGACAGTTTCCACTGAAGCTTTCTTT; cdr3_aa: CASRTVSTEAFF
clone_size: NA; d_call: NA; j_call: TRBJ2-5; v_call: TRBV2; cdr3_nt: TGTGCCAGCAGTTTAGAAAGACTGCAAGAGACCCAGTACTTC; cdr3_aa: CASSLERLQETQYF
clone_size: NA; d_call: NA; j_call: TRBJ1-5; v_call: TRBV6-1; cdr3_nt: TGTGCCAGCAGTGCTATAGGACTATATAGCAATCAGCCCCAGCATTTT; cdr3_aa: CASSAIGLYSNQPQHF
clone_size: few; d_call: NA; j_call: TRBJ1-6; v_call: TRBV6-1; cdr3_nt: TGTGCCAGCAGTGAGATGACAGGAGGCCCATTGCCCCTCCACTTT; cdr3_aa: CASSEMTGGPLPLHF
clone_size: few; d_call: NA; j_call: TRBJ2-1; v_call: TRBV27; cdr3_nt: TGTGCCAGCAGTTTCCGGACAAGCAACAATGAGCAGTTCTTC; cdr3_aa: CASSFRTSNNEQFF
clone_size: NA; d_call: NA; j_call: TRBJ1-2; v_call: TRBV5-1; cdr3_nt: TGCGCCAGCAGCTTCGGGGACTATGGCTACACCTTC; cdr3_aa: CASSFGDYGYTF